This passage covers 19 T cell receptor beta chains from one sample sequenced in a study of control samples from healthy donors and cancer patients. TCRdb's table, derived via immunoSEQ multiplex PCR, lists solely in-frame clones and lacks some. Of 25,000 to 35,000 clones in the sample, 79% are singletons; the top ten hold approximately 22%. Input material: PBMCs. These receptors came from a man in his sixties with head and neck cancer.

The rearrangement links TRBV27 to TRBJ1-2; 7 nucleotides line up with TRBD1. The CDR3 is 14 residues long. The junction had 9 bases not matched to a gene; V was cut back by 6 bases and J by 5 bases. Per the germline V gene, CDR1 is MNHEY and CDR2 is SMNVEV (reference sequence). The CDR3 region is CASRTGQAPYGYTF. CDR3 in DNA: TGTGCCAGCAGAACCGGACAGGCGCCGTATGGCTACACCTTC.

The chain recombines TRBV20-1 with TRBJ1-1; D is unresolved. This CDR3 is built from 11 residues. The germline gives CDR1 DFQATT, CDR2 SNEGSKA (reference sequence). The ends were cut back, 6 bases at V and 7 bases at J, with 12 bases in the middle. The chain's CDR3 is CSAQGPIEAFF. CDR3 nucleotide sequence: TGCAGTGCCCAAGGTCCCATTGAAGCTTTCTTT.

The table lists this clone with a count of one. The chain couples TRBV30 to TRBJ1-5; D call uncertain. The CDR3 contains 13 residues. V gave up 0 bases and J gave up 6 bases, with 9 bases separating them. Germline CDR1 and CDR2: GTSNPN and SVGIG (reference sequence). The CDR3 loop reads CAWSVRRGQPQHF. CDR3 in DNA: TGTGCCTGGAGTGTACGTCGAGGTCAGCCCCAGCATTTT.

The chain recombines TRBV6-5 with TRBJ2-7; D may correspond to TRBD1 or TRBD2 (5 bases each). The CDR3 covers 13 residues. Trimming removed 2 bases from V and 2 bases from J, with 7 bases in between. Germline CDR1 reads MNHEY; CDR2 reads SVGAGI. The CDR3 sequence is CASSYGGTYEQYF. Here the CDR3 DNA reads TGTGCCAGCAGTTACGGGGGAACCTACGAGCAGTACTTC.

This chain joins TRBV10-2 and TRBJ1-5; D uncertain. V was pared by 2 bases and J by 6 bases, with 14 bases between. This CDR3 comprises 15 residues. The germline V gene encodes CDR1 WSHSY and CDR2 SAAADI. CDR3 protein: CASSEEAGRSQPQHF. CDR3 bases: TGCGCCAGCAGTGAGGAAGCAGGAAGAAGTCAGCCCCAGCATTTT.

The CDR3 DNA reads as TGTGCCAGCAGTTTGGGACAGAGTAGCCGGCAGCCCCAGCATTTT. Translated, it gives CASSLGQSSRQPQHF. The V and J genes are TRBV6-5 and TRBJ1-5, with 7 bases identical to TRBD1. Trimming took 4 bases from V and 7 from J; bases not matched to a gene: 10. CDR1 MNHEY and CDR2 SVGAGI come from the germline V gene. There are 15 residues in the CDR3.

V gene TRBV28 combines with J gene TRBJ2-7; 7 bases match TRBD1. Germline lookup yields CDR1 MDHEN and CDR2 SYDVKM. The CDR3 runs to 16 residues. With V trimmed by 2 bases and J by 2 bases, 9 bases remained unmatched. The CDR3 reads CASSLDAGGFAYEQYF. The DNA for the CDR3 is TGTGCCAGCAGTTTAGATGCAGGGGGTTTCGCCTACGAGCAGTACTTC.

The J gene is TRBJ2-1, the V gene TRBV7-2; 9 bases fit TRBD2. The J segment lost 8 bases and the V segment lost 4 bases, leaving 6 bases of the junction unmatched. CDR3 length equals 14 residues. The germline CDR1 and CDR2 sequences are SGHTA and FQGNSA. CDR3 sequence: CASSWREGLDEQFF. Here the CDR3 DNA reads TGTGCCAGCAGCTGGCGGGAGGGCCTGGATGAGCAGTTCTTC.

The chain uses TRBV7-9 and TRBJ2-1; 12 bases agree with TRBD1. The germline V gene has CDR1 SEHNR and CDR2 FQNEAQ (reference sequence). The CDR3 has 18 amino acids. The ends lost 4 bases at V and 0 bases at J; junction bases unmatched: 7. CDR3 loop: CASSSNRDRGLSYNEQFF. CDR3 nucleotides: TGTGCCAGCAGCTCGAACCGGGACAGGGGGCTCTCCTACAATGAGCAGTTCTTC.

The rearrangement links TRBV28 to TRBJ2-1, with 7 bases fitting TRBD1. The V gene end was trimmed by 5 bases and the J gene end by 6 bases; junction bases not matched to a gene: 13. This CDR3 is built from 16 residues. Germline lookup yields CDR1 MDHEN and CDR2 SYDVKM. The DNA for the CDR3 is TGTGCCAGCAGTCCATACAGGGGTCGCCTCGGCAATGAGCAGTTCTTC. It specifies CASSPYRGRLGNEQFF. Drawing the rest from reference TRBV28 and TRBJ2-1, the complete variable domain is DVKVTQSSRYLVKRTGEKVFLECVQDMDHENMFWYRQDPGLGLRLIYFSYDVKMKEKGDIPEGYSVSREKKERFSLILESASTNQTSMYLCASSPYRGRLGNEQFFGPGTRLTVL.

The chain employs TRBV4-2 and TRBJ2-1; D tentatively reads TRBD1 or TRBD2 (5 bases each). Germline lookup yields CDR1 LGHNA and CDR2 YNFKEQ. V was clipped by 3 bases and J by 3 bases, with 6 bases between them. The CDR3 is 13 residues long. The DNA of the CDR3 is TGTGCCAGCAGCCAGGGGGACTACAATGAGCAGTTCTTC. Its protein product is CASSQGDYNEQFF.

This clone was detected only once. V is TRBV30 and J is TRBJ1-5, with a weak D call TRBD1 (6 bases). V lost 2 bases and J lost 4, with 15 bases in between. The V gene's germline CDR1 is GTSNPN and CDR2 SVGIG (reference sequence). CDR3 length: 15 residues. The CDR3 reads CAWSKFGGANQPQHF. The DNA of the CDR3 is TGTGCCTGGAGTAAATTTGGGGGGGCTAATCAGCCCCAGCATTTT.

This sequence joins TRBV19 and TRBJ1-2, with TRBD1 matching 7 bases. This CDR3 has 15 amino acids. From germline, CDR1 is LNHDA and CDR2 SQIVND (reference sequence). V lost 10 bases, J lost 5 bases, and 16 bases stayed unmatched. CDR3 protein: CATSRDRIILYGYTF. CDR3 coding DNA: TGTGCCACAAGTAGGGACAGAATTATTCTTTATGGCTACACCTTC.

The chain recombines TRBV6-5 with TRBJ1-3; D is unresolved. Trimming removed 9 bases from V and 0 bases from J, with 12 bases in between. CDR3 length: 14 amino acids. CDR1 is MNHEY and CDR2 is SVGAGI in the germline V gene. The CDR3 loop is CASLRASSGNTIYF. CDR3 coding DNA: TGTGCCAGTCTAAGGGCGAGCTCTGGAAACACCATATATTTT.

This clone was seen once. For the CDR3, the DNA is TGTGCCAGCAGTTTCTTGGGACGGAAAAGCACAGATACGCAGTATTTT. Its protein is CASSFLGRKSTDTQYF. This rearrangement joins TRBV28 to TRBJ2-3, with D perhaps assigned TRBD1 or TRBD2 (5 bases each). The germline gives CDR1 MDHEN, CDR2 SYDVKM. CDR3 length equals 16 residues. V was shortened by 3 bases and J by 0 bases, with 13 bases between the two germline ends.

The chain couples TRBV5-1 to TRBJ1-1; D remains unclear. Germline values: CDR1 SGHRS, CDR2 YFSETQ. V gave up 4 bases and J gave up 5 bases, with 18 bases separating them. CDR3 size: 15 residues. CDR3 residues: CASSSMDPRRTEAFF. The CDR3 DNA reads TGCGCCAGCAGCAGCATGGACCCCCGTAGAACTGAAGCTTTCTTT.

The V and J genes are TRBV28 and TRBJ2-6; unclear D gene. Trimming removed 5 bases from V and 5 bases from J, with 10 bases in between. CDR3 length equals 14 residues. Per the germline V gene, CDR1 is MDHEN and CDR2 is SYDVKM. CDR3 in amino acids: CASSNRAWANVLTF. CDR3 coding DNA: TGTGCCAGCAGTAACCGGGCCTGGGCCAACGTCCTGACTTTC.

The chain recombines TRBV27 with TRBJ1-2, with 9 bases that match TRBD1. Looked up from germline, CDR1 is MNHEY and CDR2 is SMNVEV (reference sequence). Germline trimming cut 5 bases from V and 8 bases from J; bases unmatched to any gene: 6. This CDR3 has 13 residues. The CDR3 protein is CASSLTGGYGYTF. The CDR3 nucleotides read TGTGCCAGCAGTCTGACAGGGGGGTACGGCTACACCTTC.

The chain has TRBV6-6 and TRBJ2-3; the D gene is possibly TRBD2 (6 bases). Germline assignment: CDR1 MNHNY and CDR2 SVGAGI (reference sequence). The CDR3 extends over 15 amino acids. With 4 bases removed from V and 0 bases from J, the gap between germline ends came to 11 bases. In DNA form, the CDR3 reads TGTGCCAGCAGTTTGGGCGGGGCGAGCACAGATACGCAGTATTTT. This encodes CASSLGGASTDTQYF.